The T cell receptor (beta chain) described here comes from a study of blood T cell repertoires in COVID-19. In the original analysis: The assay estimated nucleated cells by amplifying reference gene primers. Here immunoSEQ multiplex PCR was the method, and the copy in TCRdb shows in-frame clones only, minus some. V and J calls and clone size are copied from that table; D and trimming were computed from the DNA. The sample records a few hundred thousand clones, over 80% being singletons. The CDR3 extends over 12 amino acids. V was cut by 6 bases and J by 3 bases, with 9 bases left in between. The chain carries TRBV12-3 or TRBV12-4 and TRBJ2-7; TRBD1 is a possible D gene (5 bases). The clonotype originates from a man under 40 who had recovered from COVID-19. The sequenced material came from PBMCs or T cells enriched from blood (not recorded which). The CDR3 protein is CASRGANYEQYF. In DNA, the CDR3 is TGTGCCAGCAGAGGGGCAAACTACGAGCAGTACTTC.